Presented here are 21 T cell receptor beta chains from one specimen sequenced in a study of T cell responses to AZD1222 COVID-19 vaccine. Produced via immunoSEQ multiplex PCR; TCRdb's table is partial and in-frame only. Among 150,000 to 200,000 clones, just under 90% were seen once, and the ten largest hold roughly 6%. Material: peripheral blood, obtained on day 0 of AZD1222 vaccination. The receptors were gathered from an adult in good health.

This clone was counted once. The V gene is TRBV18, the J gene TRBJ1-6; TRBD1 aligns across 7 bases. Germline V gene lookup returns CDR1 KGHSH and CDR2 LQKENI. The CDR3 has 16 residues. After removal of 1 base from V and 7 bases from J, the junction contained 7 bases not matched to a gene. CDR3 nucleotide sequence: TGTGCCAGCTCACCACGTGGGGACAGCCGGAATTCACCCCTCCACTTT. It translates to CASSPRGDSRNSPLHF.

The genes are TRBV18 and TRBJ2-7; D is undetermined. In germline, CDR1 is KGHSH, CDR2 LQKENI. Trimming left V 6 bases short and J 5 bases short, with 20 bases between. The CDR3 has 15 amino acids. The CDR3 DNA reads TGTGCCAGCTCCCCCCCCACGCGGCCGGCCCACGAGCAGTACTTC. It translates to CASSPPTRPAHEQYF.

The chain recombines TRBV30 with TRBJ1-5; 8 positions agree with TRBD1. Germline V gene lookup returns CDR1 GTSNPN and CDR2 SVGIG (reference sequence). The CDR3 contains 15 residues. The ends lost 0 bases at V and 3 bases at J; junction bases unmatched: 4. CDR3 DNA sequence: TGTGCCTGGAGTGTAGGACAGGGTACCAATCAGCCCCAGCATTTT. It codes for CAWSVGQGTNQPQHF.

This chain joins TRBV19 and TRBJ1-5, with unresolved D. The germline V gene encodes CDR1 LNHDA and CDR2 SQIVND (reference sequence). V was shortened by 2 bases and J by 4 bases, with 15 bases between the two germline ends. CDR3 length: 16 amino acids. DNA of the CDR3: TGTGCCAGTAGTATACTTCGCGGACCGCGGAATCAGCCCCAGCATTTT. It codes for CASSILRGPRNQPQHF.

The chain recombines TRBV10-3 with TRBJ1-2; D perhaps matches TRBD1 (5 bases). This CDR3 is 14 amino acids long. Germline V CDR1 and CDR2: ENHRY, SYGVKD. Deletions cut 5 bases from V and 1 base from J, with 11 bases between. CDR3 nucleotides: TGTGCCATCAGTCTGGGGACTGGTAACTATGGCTACACCTTC. Translated: CAISLGTGNYGYTF.

V gene TRBV4-2 combines with J gene TRBJ1-2, with D possibly being TRBD1 (5 bases). Germline V CDR1 and CDR2: LGHNA, YNFKEQ. The CDR3 loop spans 13 amino acids. Trimming took off 4 bases at V and 6 bases at J, with 12 bases between the two ends. CDR3 sequence reads: CASSRGLDHGYTF. The CDR3 nucleotides are TGTGCCAGCAGCCGGGGACTGGACCATGGCTACACCTTC.

On this clone itself: A read error may account for a junction end that differs from germline. The chain is built from TRBV5-6 and TRBJ2-1; tentative D call: TRBD2 (6 bases). The CDR3 totals 18 residues. Germline V gives CDR1 SGHDT, CDR2 YYEEEE. CDR3 nucleotide sequence: TGTGCCGGCAGCCGGGGGATAGCGAGCTTTTTCTCCTACAATGAGCAGTTCTTC. Amino acids: CAGSRGIASFFSYNEQFF.

This rearrangement joins TRBV7-9 to TRBJ2-2; no clear D. The CDR3 contains 15 residues. In germline, CDR1 is SEHNR, CDR2 FQNEAQ (reference sequence). V dropped 5 bases and J dropped 4 bases, with 14 bases sitting between them. Written as DNA, the CDR3 is TGTGCCAGCAGCACTCCGGGTGGAGTCACCGGGGAGCTGTTTTTT. Its translation is CASSTPGGVTGELFF. Looking up the rest from reference TRBV7-9 and TRBJ2-2 gives the full variable domain: DTGVSQNPRHKITKRGQNVTFRCDPISEHNRLYWYRQTLGQGPEFLTYFQNEAQLEKSRLLSDRFSAERPKGSFSTLEIQRTEQGDSAMYLCASSTPGGVTGELFFGEGSRLTVL.

The chain employs TRBV10-3 and TRBJ2-1, with a tentative D call TRBD1 (6 bases). The germline gives CDR1 ENHRY, CDR2 SYGVKD. V was trimmed by 6 bases and J by 1 base, leaving 13 bases between them. The CDR3 extends over 15 amino acids. CDR3 bases: TGTGCCATCAGACCCGGACAGTCGTCCTACAATGAGCAGTTCTTC. As protein: CAIRPGQSSYNEQFF.

The chain joins TRBV6-5 to TRBJ1-2; a weak D match, TRBD1 (5 bases). Per germline, CDR1 MNHEY and CDR2 SVGAGI. The V gene lost 4 bases and the J gene lost 3 bases, with 15 bases spanning the gap. The CDR3 spans 15 residues. CDR3 in amino acids: CASSWGRGAHYGYTF. CDR3 bases: TGTGCCAGCAGTTGGGGGAGGGGTGCCCACTATGGCTACACCTTC.

This chain uses TRBV7-3 with TRBJ2-7, with 9 bases that match TRBD1. The CDR3 extends over 14 amino acids. Germline V gene data show CDR1 as SGHTA and CDR2 as FQGTGA. The V segment lost 5 bases and the J segment 1 base; nucleotides outside the gene matches: 3. The CDR3 nucleotides read TGTGCCAGCAGCCCAGGGACAGGGTCCTACGAGCAGTACTTC. Translated: CASSPGTGSYEQYF.

The chain carries TRBV27 and TRBJ1-5; D is possibly TRBD1 (5 bases). This CDR3 has 14 residues. The germline CDR1 and CDR2 sequences are MNHEY and SMNVEV (reference sequence). V gave up 6 bases and J gave up 6 bases, with 15 bases separating them. CDR3 amino acids: CASRSGLGVQPQHF. Written as DNA, the CDR3 is TGTGCCAGCAGGTCAGGTCTGGGGGTTCAGCCCCAGCATTTT.

The chain uses TRBV19 and TRBJ1-3; 7 positions match TRBD1. The CDR3 totals 18 residues. V shed 4 bases, J shed 0 bases, and the junction held 12 bases outside the gene matches. CDR1 is LNHDA and CDR2 is SQIVND in the germline V gene (reference sequence). The CDR3 is CASSTGTATRFSGNTIYF. The CDR3 coding sequence is TGTGCCAGTAGTACGGGGACAGCGACTCGATTCTCTGGAAACACCATATATTTT.

J is TRBJ1-1 and V is TRBV9; TRBD1 agrees at 7 bases. This CDR3 has 16 amino acids. V lost 0 bases and J lost 0; bases outside the gene matches: 5. CDR1 and CDR2 (germline): SGDLS, YYNGEE. CDR3 protein: CASSVGDRGLNTEAFF. The CDR3 DNA is TGTGCCAGCAGCGTAGGGGACAGAGGGCTGAACACTGAAGCTTTCTTT.

This clone was found a few times. This chain links TRBV30 with TRBJ2-5; D remains unclear. There are 13 residues in the CDR3. Germline V gene lookup returns CDR1 GTSNPN and CDR2 SVGIG (reference sequence). Trimming took off 2 bases at V and 2 bases at J, with 9 bases between the two ends. Here the CDR3 reads CAWSRRLQETQYF. Here the CDR3 DNA reads TGTGCCTGGAGTAGACGGCTTCAAGAGACCCAGTACTTC.

The V call is TRBV5-1, the J call TRBJ1-2, with TRBD1 identical over 7 bases. The CDR3 runs to 16 residues. Germline V gives CDR1 SGHRS, CDR2 YFSETQ. Losses at the gene ends were 4 bases for V and 0 bases for J; bases not matched to a gene: 9. The chain's CDR3 is CASSLGDRPPNYGYTF. The CDR3 region has the DNA TGCGCCAGCAGCCTGGGGGACAGACCACCTAACTATGGCTACACCTTC.

The chain links TRBV28 to TRBJ1-5; D not certain. The CDR3 extends over 15 amino acids. From germline, CDR1 is MDHEN and CDR2 SYDVKM. V was pared by 2 bases and J by 0 bases, with 8 bases between. The CDR3 DNA reads as TGTGCCAGCAGTTTAGTTACTGTTAGCAATCAGCCCCAGCATTTT. Its translation is CASSLVTVSNQPQHF. Full variable domain (remainder filled in from reference TRBV28 and TRBJ1-5): DVKVTQSSRYLVKRTGEKVFLECVQDMDHENMFWYRQDPGLGLRLIYFSYDVKMKEKGDIPEGYSVSREKKERFSLILESASTNQTSMYLCASSLVTVSNQPQHFGDGTRLSIL.

The V and J genes are TRBV11-2 and TRBJ1-6, with 7 positions matching TRBD1. J lost 7 bases, V lost 5 bases, and 8 bases had no gene match. The CDR3 totals 15 residues. The germline gives CDR1 SGHAT, CDR2 FQNNGV. For the CDR3, the DNA is TGTGCCAGCAGCGGAACCGGGACAGTAAATTCACCCCTCCACTTT. Encoded protein: CASSGTGTVNSPLHF.

This chain joins TRBV7-3 and TRBJ2-2, with D possibly matching TRBD2 (7 bases). V was shortened by 1 base and J by 4 bases, with 16 bases between the two germline ends. Germline CDR1 and CDR2: SGHTA and FQGTGA. The CDR3 length is 17 residues. CDR3 in DNA: TGTGCCAGCAGCTTAAGTCGTAGGGGGGGCGGCACCGGGGAGCTGTTTTTT. As protein: CASSLSRRGGGTGELFF.

This chain joins TRBV9 and TRBJ2-1; D call uncertain. CDR1 and CDR2 from the germline V gene are SGDLS and YYNGEE. V lost 2 bases, J lost 6 bases, and 9 bases lay in between. This CDR3 contains 13 residues. The CDR3 sequence is CASSVSRLNEQFF. For the CDR3, the DNA is TGTGCCAGCAGCGTCAGTAGACTCAATGAGCAGTTCTTC. The whole variable domain, filled in from reference TRBV9 and TRBJ2-1, reads DSGVTQTPKHLITATGQRVTLRCSPRSGDLSVYWYQQSLDQGLQFLIQYYNGEERAKGNILERFSAQQFPDLHSELNLSSLELGDSALYFCASSVSRLNEQFFGPGTRLTVL.

This clone was recorded once. The CDR3 DNA sequence: TGCAGCGCACGACGACAGGGTAGGGGGGAGCTGTTTTTT. Amino acids: CSARRQGRGELFF. This chain joins TRBV29-1 and TRBJ2-2, with 7 bases aligning to TRBD1. Germline values: CDR1 SQVTM, CDR2 ANQGSEA. Trimming took 7 bases from V and 8 from J; bases not matched to a gene: 10. The CDR3 is 13 amino acids.